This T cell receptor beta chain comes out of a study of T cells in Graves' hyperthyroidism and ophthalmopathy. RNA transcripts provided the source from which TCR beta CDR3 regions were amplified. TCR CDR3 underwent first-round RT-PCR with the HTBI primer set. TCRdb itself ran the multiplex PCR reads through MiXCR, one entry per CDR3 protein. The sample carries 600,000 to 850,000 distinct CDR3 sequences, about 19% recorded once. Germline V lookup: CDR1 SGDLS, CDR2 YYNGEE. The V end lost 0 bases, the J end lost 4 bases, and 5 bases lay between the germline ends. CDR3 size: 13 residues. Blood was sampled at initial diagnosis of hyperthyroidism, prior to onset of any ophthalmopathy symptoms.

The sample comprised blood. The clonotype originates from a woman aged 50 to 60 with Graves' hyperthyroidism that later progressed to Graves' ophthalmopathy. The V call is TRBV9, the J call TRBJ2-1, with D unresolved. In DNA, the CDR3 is TGTGCCAGCAGCGTAGCCATTTACAATGAGCAGTTCTTC. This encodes CASSVAIYNEQFF.